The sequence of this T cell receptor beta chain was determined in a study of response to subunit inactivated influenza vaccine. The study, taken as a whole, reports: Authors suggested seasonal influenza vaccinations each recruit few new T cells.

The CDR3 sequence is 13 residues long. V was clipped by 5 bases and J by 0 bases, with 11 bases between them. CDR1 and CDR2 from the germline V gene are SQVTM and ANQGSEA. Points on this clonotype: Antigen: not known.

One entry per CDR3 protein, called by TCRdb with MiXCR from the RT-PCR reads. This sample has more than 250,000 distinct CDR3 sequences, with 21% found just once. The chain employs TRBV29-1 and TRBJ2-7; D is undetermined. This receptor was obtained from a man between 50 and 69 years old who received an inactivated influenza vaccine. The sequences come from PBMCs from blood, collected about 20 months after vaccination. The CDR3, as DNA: TGCAGCGTTAGTGCCCCTAGCTCCTACGAGCAGTACTTC. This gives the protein CSVSAPSSYEQYF.